A selection of T cell receptor beta chains follows, all from one sample in a study of control samples from healthy donors and cancer patients. Sequenced by immunoSEQ multiplex PCR; TCRdb stores in-frame clones only, minus some. The table lists approximately 110,000 clones, 80% to 90% of them singletons. The sequenced sample consisted of blood. The receptors here all came from a woman aged 45-59 years in good health. CDR3s include the opening cysteine and the closing phenylalanine or tryptophan. The D gene is left open where the match is weak. Clone size is not always given. Where it is, it says once, few, many or a class for expanded clones.

d_call clone_size j_call v_call cdr3_nt cdr3_aa
TRBD2 few TRBJ2-2 TRBV7-2 TGTGCCAGCACCGTGGGCGGGAGGATAGGGGAGCTGTTTTTT CASTVGGRIGELFF
- once TRBJ1-6 TRBV7-2 TGTGCCAGCAGCCCAAATAATTTCGCCCTCCACTTT CASSPNNFALHF
TRBD2 - TRBJ2-7 TRBV7-2 TGCGCCAGCCGGGAGACTAGCGGGAGCTCCTACGAGCAGTACTTC CASRETSGSSYEQYF
TRBD1 - TRBJ1-2 TRBV5-1 TGCGCCAGCAGCTTCGACAGGGGTAGTAGCTATGGCTACACCTTC CASSFDRGSSYGYTF
TRBD2 - TRBJ2-1 TRBV28 TGTGCCAGCAGTCCACTGGGGCGGGAGAGGGATGAGCAGTTCTTC CASSPLGRERDEQFF
TRBD2 - TRBJ2-3 TRBV30 TGTGCCTGGAGTACGGGGAGGGGTGATACGCAGTATTTT CAWSTGRGDTQYF
TRBD2 - TRBJ2-5 TRBV6-2/TRBV6-3 TGTGCCAGCAGTTTCAATATGGGACTAGCGGGGGGGCGAGAGACCCAGTACTTC CASSFNMGLAGGRETQYF
TRBD2 - TRBJ2-5 TRBV14 TGTGCCAGCAGCCATGACGTAGGAGCGGGGGGGATACAAGAGACCCAGTACTTC CASSHDVGAGGIQETQYF
- - TRBJ2-6 TRBV6-2/TRBV6-3 TGTGCCAGCAGTTACCCCGGGGCCAACGTCCTGACTTTC CASSYPGANVLTF
- few TRBJ1-5 TRBV6-6 TGTGCCAGCAGTTACGAGGGGCCCAATCAGCCCCAGCATTTT CASSYEGPNQPQHF
- - TRBJ1-2 TRBV25-1 TGTGCCAGCAGCGCCCCCGACAGGCCACTCTATGGCTACACCTTC CASSAPDRPLYGYTF
- - TRBJ1-4 TRBV6-5 TGTGCCAGCCAGCCGACAGGACAGGAAAAACTGTTTTTT CASQPTGQEKLFF
- - TRBJ1-2 TRBV28 TGTGCCAGCAAAGTTCCGGGGGCTAACTATGGCTACACCTTC CASKVPGANYGYTF
TRBD1 - TRBJ1-5 TRBV5-5 TGTGCCAGCAGCTTGCTTTACCGGGACAGGGTGATCAATCAGCCCCAGCATTTT CASSLLYRDRVINQPQHF
- - TRBJ2-1 TRBV28 TGTGCCAGCAGTTCTGACAGGTGGGGCTCCTACAATGAGCAGTTCTTC CASSSDRWGSYNEQFF
TRBD2 many TRBJ2-1 TRBV24-1 TGTGCCACCAGTGATAGACCTCTAGCGGGATTAGCAAATGAGCAGTTCTTC CATSDRPLAGLANEQFF
- - TRBJ1-4 TRBV7-3 TGTGCCAGCAGCTTAAAGTGGTTCGGATGTTGGGTTGAAAAACTGTTTTTT CASSLKWFGCWVEKLFF
TRBD1 - TRBJ1-1 TRBV9 TGTGCCAGCAAGCGGGACAGGGAGGACACTGAAGCTTTCTTT CASKRDREDTEAFF
- - TRBJ2-7 TRBV19 TGTGCCAGTAGCCGGACTATACCGCCCTACGAGCAGTACTTC CASSRTIPPYEQYF
- - TRBJ2-2 TRBV21-1 TGTGCCAGCACCCCCTCGGAGGGTAGTTCCGGGGAGCTGTTTTTT CASTPSEGSSGELFF
TRBD2 - TRBJ2-3 TRBV2 TGTGCCAGCAGTGAGGCTAGCGGGGGGGTAGATACGCAGTATTTT CASSEASGGVDTQYF
- - TRBJ2-2 TRBV7-3 TGTGCCAGCAGCCTTACCCCTCAACCCCCCGGGGAGCTGTTTTTT CASSLTPQPPGELFF
TRBD2 - TRBJ2-5 TRBV11-3 TGTGCCAGCAGCCCAGGGGCGGGAGGGCCGGAGACCCAGTACTTC CASSPGAGGPETQYF
- - TRBJ2-3 TRBV9 TGTGCCAGCAGCGTGCAGGGAACTAGCACAGATACGCAGTATTTT CASSVQGTSTDTQYF
- - TRBJ1-3 TRBV11-3 TGTGCCAGCAGTTTCGGAGTGACCCCTGGAAACACCATATATTTT CASSFGVTPGNTIYF
- once TRBJ1-1 TRBV3-1/TRBV3-2 TGTGCCAGCAGCCAAGATAGGGTCAGGAACACTGAAGCTTTCTTT CASSQDRVRNTEAFF
- - TRBJ1-4 TRBV28 TGTGCCAGCAGTGGGCCTGGGGAAAAACTGTTTTTT CASSGPGEKLFF
- - TRBJ1-5 TRBV19 TGTGCCAGTAGTTATCGCCGGGATCAGCCCCAGCATTTT CASSYRRDQPQHF
- few TRBJ2-7 TRBV11-3 TGTGCCAGCAGCTCAAGGGGGAAGAACGAGCAGTACTTC CASSSRGKNEQYF
- - TRBJ1-5 TRBV7-2 TGTGCCAGCAGCTTAGTACAGGGTAATCAGCCCCAGCATTTT CASSLVQGNQPQHF
TRBD2 - TRBJ2-1 TRBV15 TGTGCCACCAGCAGAGATTTGAACAGGGGGCTAGCGGGAGGAAATGAGCAGTTCTTC CATSRDLNRGLAGGNEQFF
- - TRBJ1-2 TRBV5-6 TGTGCCAGCAGCTTGTTTTCGGCGTTAGCTAACTATGGCTACACCTTC CASSLFSALANYGYTF
TRBD1 once TRBJ2-5 TRBV27 TGTGCCAGCAGTTTAACAGGGGGCGGGGAGACCCAGTACTTC CASSLTGGGETQYF
- - TRBJ1-2 TRBV7-9 TGTGCCAGCAGCCCCCTAGGCCGAACTAACTATGGCTACACCTTC CASSPLGRTNYGYTF
- - TRBJ1-1 TRBV27 TGTGCCAGCAGTAGAGCCTTCAGGGCCGTTAACACTGAAGCTTTCTTT CASSRAFRAVNTEAFF
TRBD1 - TRBJ2-5 TRBV5-1 TGCGCCAGCAGCACCGGACAGGGGTTCATTGGGGAGACCCAGTACTTC CASSTGQGFIGETQYF
- few TRBJ1-6 TRBV7-2 TGTGCCAGCAGCTTAGATGGGGGAAGGGATTCACCCCTCCACTTT CASSLDGGRDSPLHF
TRBD1 - TRBJ2-1 TRBV27 TGTGCCAGCAGTTTCTACGACAGGGGCATAGTCTTC CASSFYDRGIVF
- few TRBJ1-5 TRBV2 TGTGCCAGCAGTGAAAGACAGACGAATAGCAATCAGCCCCAGCATTTT CASSERQTNSNQPQHF
TRBD2 - TRBJ2-1 TRBV27 TGTGCCAGCAGTTTACGCTCAGCGGGAGGCTCCTACAATGAGCAGTTCTTC CASSLRSAGGSYNEQFF
- - TRBJ1-1 TRBV9 TGTGCCAGCTCAGCGGGCCCAGAGAACACTGAAGCTTTCTTT CASSAGPENTEAFF
TRBD1 - TRBJ1-4 TRBV19 TGTGCCAGTGGTGACAGGGGAGGGGGAGCAACTAATGAAAAACTGTTTTTT CASGDRGGGATNEKLFF
- - TRBJ1-1 TRBV12-3/TRBV12-4 TGTGCCAGCACCCACTCAGAGGCTTTCTTT CASTHSEAFF